This TCR beta chain was identified in a study of T cells in Graves' hyperthyroidism and ophthalmopathy. This CDR3 comprises 13 residues. Losses at the gene ends were 2 bases for V and 12 bases for J; bases not matched to a gene: 8. CDR1 and CDR2 (germline): MGHRA, YSYEKL. The source material, RNA transcripts, was used to amplify TCR beta CDR3 regions. HTBI primers were the set used in a first-round RT-PCR of the TCR CDR3. TCRdb processed the multiplex PCR reads anew with MiXCR; each CDR3 protein has one entry. The sample yields around 480,000 distinct CDR3 sequences, 13% to 15% seen once. In this sample, this clonotype turned up a few times.

The sequencing sample was made of blood. The V gene is TRBV4-1, the J gene TRBJ2-5; 8 bases map to TRBD2. The TCR sequence derives from a woman in her late teens or twenties with Graves' hyperthyroidism. The CDR3 is CASSQTGLVGKYF. The CDR3 nucleotides are TGCGCCAGCAGCCAAACGGGACTAGTGGGAAAGTACTTC.